These T cell receptor beta chains were read from a single sample in a study of T cells expressing NK-cell markers. TCRdb re-called the 5' RACE reads; every CDR3 protein appears as one record, without DNA. This sample lists about half a million distinct CDR3 sequences; its ten largest clones have over 1.3%. Material: blood T cells: a sorted CD56 or NKG2C T cell subset, CD4+ or CD8+ T cells, or bulk PBMC T cells (not recorded which). The receptors stem from a woman aged 50 to 60 in good health. Both conserved end residues are part of each CDR3. The order of the fields is V gene, J gene, CDR3 protein.

TRBV11-3,TRBJ2-2,CASTPESTGELFF
TRBV5-4,TRBJ2-1,CASSPQYRRSTYNEQFF
TRBV7-3,TRBJ1-1,CASSPTCGTGDPLNTEAFF
TRBV6-2/TRBV6-3,TRBJ1-5,CASSYSGEGSYHQPQHF
TRBV12-3/TRBV12-4,TRBJ2-3,CASRGTSGGRTTDTQYF
TRBV20-1,TRBJ2-5,CSATKFLTGEETQYF
TRBV4-2,TRBJ2-1,CASSQEPLAGDWGQFF
TRBV5-1,TRBJ1-1,CASSLADRGNTEAFF
TRBV6-5,TRBJ1-1,CASSYLRGGGNTEAFF
TRBV14,TRBJ2-5,CASSFGTGHQETQYF
TRBV15,TRBJ2-5,CATSRAPTGSRKTQYF
TRBV7-6,TRBJ2-5,CASSSRGMKTQYF
TRBV5-1,TRBJ2-2,CASSFSGKHTGELFF
TRBV6-4,TRBJ2-5,CASSRASSPLETQYF
TRBV24-1,TRBJ2-2,CATSDLGQDTGELFF
TRBV20-1,TRBJ1-4,CSARQMTGGNEKLFF
TRBV6-5,TRBJ2-2,CASRRVSGELFF
TRBV15,TRBJ2-7,CATSRDGRGDEQYF
TRBV11-3,TRBJ2-2,CASSSRTGANTGELFF
TRBV18,TRBJ2-5,CASSPGRQQETQYF
TRBV3-1,TRBJ2-2,CASRVAGNTGELFF
TRBV9,TRBJ2-3,CASSPTALATDTQYF
TRBV5-1,TRBJ2-3,CASSPGTSGRGYF
TRBV7-9,TRBJ2-4,CASSLSGRAFIQYF
TRBV27,TRBJ2-2,CASSLGTTMIGELFF
TRBV5-1,TRBJ2-3,CASTLTSVADTQYF
TRBV12-3/TRBV12-4,TRBJ1-1,CASRQQNPLNTEAFF
TRBV12-3/TRBV12-4,TRBJ2-6,CASQRTGANVLTF
TRBV12-3/TRBV12-4,TRBJ1-5,CASRNRGEKHQPQHF
TRBV6-2/TRBV6-3,TRBJ2-1,CASSSGTSGRPRSNEQFF
TRBV7-3,TRBJ2-1,CASSLIGGRSEQFF
TRBV5-5,TRBJ2-1,CASSSLWDEQFF
TRBV6-1,TRBJ1-5,CASSERRTGQPQHF
TRBV11-2,TRBJ2-2,CASRPLVVGNGELFF
TRBV24-1,TRBJ1-5,CATSDPRQSNQPQHF
TRBV5-6,TRBJ2-1,CASTFSTGTPLNEQFF
TRBV7-8,TRBJ2-1,CASSLWVAGSLNEQFF
TRBV2,TRBJ1-1,CASNLQESTEAFF
TRBV10-2,TRBJ2-5,CASSLRGEYGETQYF
TRBV24-1,TRBJ2-1,CATSDGTSGIHEQFF
TRBV28,TRBJ2-4,CASSKPGENIQYF
TRBV10-3,TRBJ1-1,CAARTVGDTEAFF
TRBV6-1,TRBJ1-5,CASSFPLTGGNQPQHF
TRBV11-2,TRBJ2-3,CASSLVGGLGDTQYF
TRBV7-8,TRBJ2-3,CASSLRSSLSTDTQYF
TRBV11-3,TRBJ2-3,CASSPLAGRIDTQYF
TRBV29-1,TRBJ2-3,CSVTIDLADTQYF
TRBV20-1,TRBJ2-1,CSARKTGNEQFF
TRBV5-1,TRBJ2-1,CASSSPGLAGNEQFF
TRBV27,TRBJ1-1,CASSLSTRTEAFF
TRBV5-1,TRBJ1-1,CASSLFSGVNTEAFF
TRBV12-3/TRBV12-4,TRBJ2-1,CASGTGNEQFF
TRBV7-2,TRBJ1-2,CASKPDGKYGYTF
TRBV24-1,TRBJ2-3,CATRIRGRRADTQYF